The rows below give T cell receptor beta chains drawn from one sample of a study of beta chain features in type 1 diabetes. Libraries were prepared by immunoSEQ multiplex PCR; TCRdb keeps only in-frame clonotypes and omits some of them. The table shows over 150,000 clones, with around 13% occurring only once. The specimen was central memory CD4+ T cells from blood. The receptor set was obtained from a woman under 30 in good health. The CDR3 runs from the conserved cysteine through the conserved F or W.

v_gene	CDR3aa
TRBV7-2	CASSRTSGRGETQYF
TRBV27	CASKDILIPNTEAFF
TRBV5-1	CASSLYPSNYGYTF
TRBV5-4	CASRFGTRTGANVLTF
TRBV28	CASSPTGEGETQYF
TRBV2	CASSESLQETQYF
TRBV30	CAWSVGRDRGVRETQYF
TRBV30	CAWRQGVGVGEQFF
TRBV11-3	CASSLDLSGANVLTF
TRBV2	CASRSDSSNQPQHF
TRBV9	CASTPRDRDNHGYTF
TRBV30	CAWSSFSGIDTGELFF
TRBV9	CASSYTTSGRADEQFF
TRBV19	CASSIALGGAGILFF
TRBV7-3	CASSQDRFYNEQFF
TRBV14	CASSQVTGISGGELFF
TRBV6-6	CASSKTGDRSNQPQHF
TRBV7-9	CASTETGGGQPQHF
TRBV28	CASSLGGSLNEQFF
TRBV5-1	CASRLADYNEQFF